In this sample, the clone carrying this T cell receptor (beta chain) turned up many times. Antigen: not known. Treatment of any kind had been given to no patient before thyroid surgery. The source of the sample is a study of metastatic and nonmetastatic thyroid tumors. Turning to the study itself: From malignant and benign thyroid patients, repertoires in blood and in tumor or nodule tissue were compared. General study findings and limits: Versus benign nodules, malignant thyroid tumors reportedly had significantly higher TCR beta diversity, in blood and tumor.

CDR3 size: 15 residues. Per the germline V gene, CDR1 is MDHEN and CDR2 is SYDVKM. Trimming cost V 5 bases and J 5 bases, with 16 bases left between them. In the authors' workflow: The distant-metastasis classifier for papillary thyroid cancer was built from CDR3 differences across clinicopathological groups. TCRdb redid the clone calls on the PCR reads using MiXCR. Here the V and J calls rest on TCRdb's processing, not on the authors' analysis. The sample consists of roughly 90,000 clones, 15% of them appearing once. V is TRBV28 and J is TRBJ1-5; a possible D gene is TRBD1 (6 bases). The sequence came from a female donor with papillary thyroid cancer or a benign thyroid nodule (not recorded which). Some clones in this sample may be carry-over from other donors' samples. The material sequenced was blood. CDR3 sequence (DNA): TGTGCCAGCAGTACCGGAACAGGGAGGTATCAGCCCCAGCATTTT. This gives the protein CASSTGTGRYQPQHF. Complete variable domain (other parts from reference TRBV28 and TRBJ1-5): DVKVTQSSRYLVKRTGEKVFLECVQDMDHENMFWYRQDPGLGLRLIYFSYDVKMKEKGDIPEGYSVSREKKERFSLILESASTNQTSMYLCASSTGTGRYQPQHFGDGTRLSIL.